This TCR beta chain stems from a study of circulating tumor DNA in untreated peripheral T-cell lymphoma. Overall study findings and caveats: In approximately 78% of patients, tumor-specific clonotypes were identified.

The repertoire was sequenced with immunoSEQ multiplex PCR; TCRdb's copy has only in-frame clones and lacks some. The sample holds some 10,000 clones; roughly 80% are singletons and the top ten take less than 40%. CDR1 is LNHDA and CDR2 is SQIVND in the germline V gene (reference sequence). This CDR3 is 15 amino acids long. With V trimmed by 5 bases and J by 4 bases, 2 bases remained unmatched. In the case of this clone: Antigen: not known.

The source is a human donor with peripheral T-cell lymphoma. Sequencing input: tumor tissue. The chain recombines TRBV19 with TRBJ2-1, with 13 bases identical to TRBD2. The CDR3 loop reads CASSWTSGGYNEQFF. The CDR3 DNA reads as TGTGCCAGTAGTTGGACTAGCGGGGGTTACAATGAGCAGTTCTTC.